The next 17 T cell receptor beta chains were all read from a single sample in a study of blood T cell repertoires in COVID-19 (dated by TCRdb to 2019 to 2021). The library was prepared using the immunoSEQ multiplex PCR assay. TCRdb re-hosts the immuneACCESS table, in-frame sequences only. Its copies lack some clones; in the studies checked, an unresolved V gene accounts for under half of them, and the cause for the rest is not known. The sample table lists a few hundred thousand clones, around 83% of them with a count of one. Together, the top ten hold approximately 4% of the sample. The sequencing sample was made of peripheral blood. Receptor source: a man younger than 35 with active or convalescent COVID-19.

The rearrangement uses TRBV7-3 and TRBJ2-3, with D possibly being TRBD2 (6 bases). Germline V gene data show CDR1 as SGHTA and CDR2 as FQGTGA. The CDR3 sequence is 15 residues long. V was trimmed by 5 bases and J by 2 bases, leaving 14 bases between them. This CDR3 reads CASSTDGGDTDTQYF. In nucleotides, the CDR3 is TGTGCCAGCAGCACGGACGGGGGAGACACAGATACGCAGTATTTT.

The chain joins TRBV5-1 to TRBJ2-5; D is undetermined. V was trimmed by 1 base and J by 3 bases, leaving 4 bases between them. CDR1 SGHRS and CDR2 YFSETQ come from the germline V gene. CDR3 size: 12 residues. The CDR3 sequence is CASSLYEETQYF. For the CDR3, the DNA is TGCGCCAGCAGCTTGTATGAAGAGACCCAGTACTTC.

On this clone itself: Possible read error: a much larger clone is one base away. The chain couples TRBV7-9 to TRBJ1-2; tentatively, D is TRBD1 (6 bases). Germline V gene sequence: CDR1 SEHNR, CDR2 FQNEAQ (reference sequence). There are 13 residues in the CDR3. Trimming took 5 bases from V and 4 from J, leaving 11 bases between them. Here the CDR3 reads CASSRTGFYGYTF. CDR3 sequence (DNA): TGTGCCAGCAGCCGTACAGGGTTCTATGGCTACACCTTC.

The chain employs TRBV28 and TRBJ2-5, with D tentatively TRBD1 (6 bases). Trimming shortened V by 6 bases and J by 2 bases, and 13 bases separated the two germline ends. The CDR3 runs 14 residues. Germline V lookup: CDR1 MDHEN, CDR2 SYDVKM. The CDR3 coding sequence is TGTGCCAGCAGCCTACCAGGGGCGCAAGAGACCCAGTACTTC. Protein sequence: CASSLPGAQETQYF.

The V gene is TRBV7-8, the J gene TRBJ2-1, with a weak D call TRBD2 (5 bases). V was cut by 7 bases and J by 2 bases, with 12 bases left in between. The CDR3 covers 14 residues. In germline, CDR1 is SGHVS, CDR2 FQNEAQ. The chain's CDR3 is CASNLGEPYNEQFF. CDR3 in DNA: TGTGCCAGCAACCTCGGGGAACCCTACAATGAGCAGTTCTTC.

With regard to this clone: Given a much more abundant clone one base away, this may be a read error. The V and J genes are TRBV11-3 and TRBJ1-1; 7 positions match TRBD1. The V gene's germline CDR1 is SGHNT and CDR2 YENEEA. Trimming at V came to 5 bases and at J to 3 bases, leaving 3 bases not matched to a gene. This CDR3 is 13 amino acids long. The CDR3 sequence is CASSRGQYTEAFF. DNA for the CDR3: TGTGCCAGCAGCCGGGGACAGTACACTGAAGCTTTCTTT.

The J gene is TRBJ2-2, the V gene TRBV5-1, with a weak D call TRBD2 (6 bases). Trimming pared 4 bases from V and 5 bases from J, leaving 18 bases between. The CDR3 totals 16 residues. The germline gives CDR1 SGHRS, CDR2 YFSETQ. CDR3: CASSSVPGLETGELFF. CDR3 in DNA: TGCGCCAGCAGCAGCGTACCGGGACTTGAAACCGGGGAGCTGTTTTTT.

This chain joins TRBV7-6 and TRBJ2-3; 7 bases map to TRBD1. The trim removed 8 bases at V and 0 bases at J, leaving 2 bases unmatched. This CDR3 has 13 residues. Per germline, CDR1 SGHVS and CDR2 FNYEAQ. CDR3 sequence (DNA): TGTGCCAGCCAGGACAGGAGCACAGATACGCAGTATTTT. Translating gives CASQDRSTDTQYF.

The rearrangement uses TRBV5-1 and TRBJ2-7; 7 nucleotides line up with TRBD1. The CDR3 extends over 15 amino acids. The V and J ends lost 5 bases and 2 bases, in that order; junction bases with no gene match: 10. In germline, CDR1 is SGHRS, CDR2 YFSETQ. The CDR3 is CASSPDGTDTYEQYF. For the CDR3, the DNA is TGCGCCAGCAGTCCTGATGGGACAGACACCTACGAGCAGTACTTC.

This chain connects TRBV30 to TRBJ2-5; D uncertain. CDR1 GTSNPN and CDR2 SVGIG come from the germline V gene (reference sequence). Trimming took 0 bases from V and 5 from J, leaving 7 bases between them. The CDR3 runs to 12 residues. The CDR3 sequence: CAWSVSTETQYF. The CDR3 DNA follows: TGTGCCTGGAGTGTCTCTACGGAGACCCAGTACTTC. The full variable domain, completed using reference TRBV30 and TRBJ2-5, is SQTIHQWPATLVQPVGSPLSLECTVEGTSNPNLYWYRQAAGRGLQLLFYSVGIGQISSEVPQNLSASRPQDRQFILSSKKLLLSDSGFYLCAWSVSTETQYFGPGTRLLVL.

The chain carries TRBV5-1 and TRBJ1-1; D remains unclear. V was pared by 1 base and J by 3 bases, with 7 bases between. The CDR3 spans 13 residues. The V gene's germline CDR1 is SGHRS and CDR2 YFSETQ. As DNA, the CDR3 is TGCGCCAGCAGCTTGAACCTAGACACTGAAGCTTTCTTT. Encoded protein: CASSLNLDTEAFF.

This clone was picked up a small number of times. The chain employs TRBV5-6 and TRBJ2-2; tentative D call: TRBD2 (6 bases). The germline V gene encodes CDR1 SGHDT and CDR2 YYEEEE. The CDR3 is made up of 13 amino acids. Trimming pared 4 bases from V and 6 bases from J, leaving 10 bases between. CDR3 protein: CASSVGGAGELFF. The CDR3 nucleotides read TGTGCCAGCAGCGTCGGGGGAGCCGGGGAGCTGTTTTTT.

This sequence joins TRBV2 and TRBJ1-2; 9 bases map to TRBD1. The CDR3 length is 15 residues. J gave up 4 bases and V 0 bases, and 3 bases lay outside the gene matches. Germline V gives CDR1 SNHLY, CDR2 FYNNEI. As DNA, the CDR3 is TGTGCCAGCAGTGAAGCTAGGGGACAGGGCTATGGCTACACCTTC. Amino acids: CASSEARGQGYGYTF.

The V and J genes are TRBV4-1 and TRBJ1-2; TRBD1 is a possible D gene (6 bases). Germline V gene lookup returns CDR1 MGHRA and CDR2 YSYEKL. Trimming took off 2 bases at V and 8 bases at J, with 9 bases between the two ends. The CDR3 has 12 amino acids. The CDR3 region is CASSQQGHGYTF. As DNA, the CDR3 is TGCGCCAGCAGCCAACAGGGGCACGGCTACACCTTC.

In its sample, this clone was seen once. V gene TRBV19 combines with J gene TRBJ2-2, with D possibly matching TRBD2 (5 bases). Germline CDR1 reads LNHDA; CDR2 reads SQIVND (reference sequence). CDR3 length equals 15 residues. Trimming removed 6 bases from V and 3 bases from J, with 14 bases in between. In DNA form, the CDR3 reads TGTGCCAGTAGCGAGAGAAGCGGATACACCGGGGAGCTGTTTTTT. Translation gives CASSERSGYTGELFF.

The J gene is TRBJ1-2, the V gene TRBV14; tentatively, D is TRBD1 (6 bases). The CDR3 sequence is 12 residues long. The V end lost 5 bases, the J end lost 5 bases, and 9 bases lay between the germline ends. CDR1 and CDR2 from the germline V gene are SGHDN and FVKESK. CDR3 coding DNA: TGTGCCAGCAGCGCTCAGGGGTATGGCTACACCTTC. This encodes CASSAQGYGYTF.

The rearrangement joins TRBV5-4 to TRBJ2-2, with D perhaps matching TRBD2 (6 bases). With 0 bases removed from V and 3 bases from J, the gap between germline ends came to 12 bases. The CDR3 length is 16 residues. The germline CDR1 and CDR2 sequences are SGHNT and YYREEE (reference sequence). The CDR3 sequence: CASSLGGTYDTGELFF. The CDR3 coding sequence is TGTGCCAGCAGCTTGGGAGGGACTTATGACACCGGGGAGCTGTTTTTT.